Following are 10 T cell receptor beta chains from one sample sequenced in a study of blood T cell repertoires in COVID-19. This table comes from immunoSEQ multiplex PCR, and its TCRdb copy is limited to in-frame clones, with some not included. The sample holds around 320,000 clones, about 90% seen once. The sequenced material came from PBMCs or T cells enriched from blood (not recorded which). All receptors derive from a woman aged 18-29 years with acute COVID-19.

The chain is built from TRBV19 and TRBJ2-1; 8 nucleotides line up with TRBD2. Looked up from germline, CDR1 is LNHDA and CDR2 is SQIVND (reference sequence). This CDR3 has 15 amino acids. Unmatched junction bases numbered 4, after V lost 3 bases and J lost 3 bases. DNA for the CDR3: TGTGCCAGTAGTATTACTAGCGGACACTACAATGAGCAGTTCTTC. Its translation: CASSITSGHYNEQFF.

This sequence joins TRBV7-3 and TRBJ2-1, with 8 bases lining up with TRBD2. V lost 2 bases, J lost 1 base, and 13 bases stayed unmatched. Germline values: CDR1 SGHTA, CDR2 FQGTGA. The length of the CDR3 is 19 residues. Here the CDR3 DNA reads TGTGCCAGCAGCTTAGCCCCCGAATATGCGGGAGGATCCTACAATGAGCAGTTCTTC. Translation: CASSLAPEYAGGSYNEQFF.

The chain is built from TRBV4-1 and TRBJ1-5; D is uncertain. The CDR3 has 16 residues. The germline V gene has CDR1 MGHRA and CDR2 YSYEKL. V lost 0 bases and J 2 bases, leaving 11 bases between the germline ends. CDR3 in amino acids: CASSQDEGWGNQPQHF. The CDR3 nucleotides are TGCGCCAGCAGCCAAGATGAGGGCTGGGGCAATCAGCCCCAGCATTTT.

This clone was picked up a small number of times. The V and J genes are TRBV5-1 and TRBJ2-7; possible D gene TRBD2, 5 bases. Germline V gene data show CDR1 as SGHRS and CDR2 as YFSETQ. The ends were cut back, 0 bases at V and 2 bases at J, with 12 bases in the middle. CDR3 length: 15 residues. The chain's CDR3 is CASSLASGTTYEQYF. CDR3 nucleotides: TGCGCCAGCAGCTTGGCCAGCGGCACGACCTACGAGCAGTACTTC.

The chain has TRBV6-5 and TRBJ2-3, with 7 bases lining up with TRBD2. V lost 0 bases, J lost 9 bases, and 3 bases stayed unmatched. Germline loops: CDR1 MNHEY, CDR2 SVGAGI. This CDR3 region has 13 residues. CDR3 sequence reads: CASSYSTSQTQYF. The CDR3 coding sequence is TGTGCCAGCAGTTACTCGACTAGCCAGACGCAGTATTTT.

The gene calls are TRBV28 and TRBJ2-7; D perhaps matches TRBD2 (6 bases). The CDR3 extends over 15 amino acids. Trimming took 5 bases from V and 5 from J, leaving 19 bases between them. From germline, CDR1 is MDHEN and CDR2 SYDVKM. The CDR3 reads CASSTGPGGTHEQYF. CDR3 in DNA: TGTGCCAGCAGTACGGGACCCGGAGGGACCCACGAGCAGTACTTC.

This rearrangement joins TRBV7-9 to TRBJ2-3; D remains unclear. Trimming cost V 3 bases and J 3 bases, with 16 bases left between them. This CDR3 spans 16 amino acids. Germline CDR1 and CDR2: SEHNR and FQNEAQ (reference sequence). The CDR3 region is CASSFRRIGRTDTQYF. The CDR3 nucleotides are TGTGCCAGCAGCTTTAGGCGGATTGGAAGGACAGATACGCAGTATTTT.

There are a few counts of this clone. The CDR3 bases are TGTGCCAGCAGTGAAGAACACGGGATACCCTACGAGCAGTACTTC. Translated: CASSEEHGIPYEQYF. The rearrangement joins TRBV6-1 to TRBJ2-7, with D perhaps matching TRBD2 (5 bases). This CDR3 comprises 15 residues. Looked up from germline, CDR1 is MNHNS and CDR2 is SASEGT. V dropped 1 base and J dropped 2 bases, with 12 bases sitting between them.

The chain couples TRBV19 to TRBJ2-1; TRBD2 agrees at 7 bases. The V gene end was trimmed by 0 bases and the J gene end by 5 bases; junction bases not matched to a gene: 1. This CDR3 is 14 amino acids long. Germline CDR1 LNHDA, CDR2 SQIVND (reference sequence). The CDR3 region has the DNA TGTGCCAGTAGTATAGAGCGGGGGAACAATGAGCAGTTCTTC. It translates to CASSIERGNNEQFF.

This clone showed up just once. J is TRBJ2-7 and V is TRBV27, with a possible D match to TRBD2 (5 bases). Trimming took 3 bases from V and 3 from J, leaving 21 bases between them. The germline gives CDR1 MNHEY, CDR2 SMNVEV (reference sequence). The CDR3 is 17 residues long. The chain's CDR3 is CASSFAHGPGLLYEQYF. CDR3 nucleotides: TGTGCCAGCAGTTTTGCCCATGGGCCCGGACTCCTCTACGAGCAGTACTTC.